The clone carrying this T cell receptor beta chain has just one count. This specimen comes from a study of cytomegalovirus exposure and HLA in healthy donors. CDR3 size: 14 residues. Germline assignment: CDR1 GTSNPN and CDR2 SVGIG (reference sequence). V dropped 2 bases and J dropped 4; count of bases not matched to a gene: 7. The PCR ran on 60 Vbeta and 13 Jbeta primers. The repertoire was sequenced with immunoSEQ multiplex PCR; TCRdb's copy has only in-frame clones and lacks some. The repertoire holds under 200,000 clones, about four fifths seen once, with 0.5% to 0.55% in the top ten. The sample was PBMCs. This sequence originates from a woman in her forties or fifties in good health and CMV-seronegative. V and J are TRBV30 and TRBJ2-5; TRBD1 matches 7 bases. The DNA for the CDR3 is TGTGCCTGGAGTTCAGGGGGTGGGAGAGAGACCCAGTACTTC. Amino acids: CAWSSGGGRETQYF.